This T cell receptor (beta chain) is from a study of vaccination and CD4 T cells after COVID-19. Overall study context: Control cultures used a CEFX viral epitope pool, an HIV-1 Nef peptide pool, or no peptide.

Oncomine TCR Beta short-read sequencing was applied to DNA from cultured CD4+ T cells. Investigators obtained genomic DNA by extraction from cultured CD4+ T cells. TCRdb called the PCR reads again in MiXCR, with one record for every CDR3 protein. Among more than 9,000 distinct CDR3 sequences listed, 42% were seen once. This clonotype was seen more than once but under ten times. Its antigen is unidentified. Treatment reported: 10-day PBMC culture with coronavirus spike peptide pools or control peptides (ViraFEST assay). ViraFEST used peptide pools to expand antigen-specific T cells, then sequenced TCRs. The CDR3 is made up of 18 amino acids. Germline trimming cut 7 bases from V and 5 bases from J; bases unmatched to any gene: 14.

The V call is TRBV12-3 or TRBV12-4, the J call TRBJ2-3, with 14 bases matching TRBD2. Sequenced input: CD4+ T cells from blood, cultured in vitro. The sequence came from a human donor who had recovered from COVID-19. The CDR3 coding sequence is TGTGCCAGCACCATAAGGAGACTAGCGGGGGGGCCGGGAGATACGCAGTATTTT. Translated, it gives CASTIRRLAGGPGDTQYF.